This T cell receptor (beta chain) was documented in a study of T-cell reconstitution after alpha-beta-depleted transplantation in children. This clonotype was observed a handful of times. Germline CDR1 and CDR2: SGHRS and YFSETQ. The CDR3 has 15 amino acids. V was pared by 2 bases and J by 0 bases, with 3 bases of the junction left unmatched. A TCRbeta library incorporating unique molecular identifiers was prepared. TCRdb reprocessed the PCR reads via MiXCR and lists one record per CDR3 protein. This sample has around 530,000 distinct CDR3 sequences, with around a third found just once. The chain is built from TRBV5-1 and TRBJ2-3, with 7 bases that match TRBD2. This clonotype was obtained from a human donor who donated a stem cell graft to a child with aplastic anemia. The source was PBMCs from the stem cell graft donor, collected from the stem cell graft. The CDR3 here is CASSLREASTDTQYF. In nucleotides, the CDR3 is TGCGCCAGCAGCTTACGGGAGGCCAGCACAGATACGCAGTATTTT.